The T cell receptor (beta chain) under discussion was sequenced for a study of beta chain features in type 1 diabetes. Cells sorted by CD45RO/CCR7/CD25/CD127/CD95/CD27 comprised CD4+ naive, central memory, regulatory and stem cell-like memory cells. Points on this clone: Its antigen remains unknown.

Study-wide points: Reads derived from cDNA could over-represent cells showing high TCR expression.

V was cut by 1 base and J by 8 bases, with 8 bases left in between. This CDR3 is built from 13 residues. Germline V gives CDR1 LNHNV, CDR2 YYDKDF (reference sequence). Isolated RNA was reverse transcribed in full, so expressed TCRB transcripts were sequenced. Some clones are missing from TCRdb's copy, which holds only in-frame ones; the method was immunoSEQ multiplex PCR. This table holds 680,000 or so clones, about 14% found once. The chain joins TRBV15 to TRBJ1-4; D gene uncertain. The origin of this receptor is a man younger than 35 in good health. Sequencing was carried out using naive CD4+ T cells from blood. The CDR3 protein is CATSRVVREKLFF. CDR3 DNA: TGTGCCACCAGCAGAGTCGTACGAGAAAAACTGTTTTTT. Using reference TRBV15 and TRBJ1-4 for the parts outside the CDR3, the full variable domain is DAMVIQNPRYQVTQFGKPVTLSCSQTLNHNVMYWYQQKSSQAPKLLFHYYDKDFNNEADTPDNFQSRRPNTSFCFLDIRSPGLGDTAMYLCATSRVVREKLFFGSGTQLSVL.